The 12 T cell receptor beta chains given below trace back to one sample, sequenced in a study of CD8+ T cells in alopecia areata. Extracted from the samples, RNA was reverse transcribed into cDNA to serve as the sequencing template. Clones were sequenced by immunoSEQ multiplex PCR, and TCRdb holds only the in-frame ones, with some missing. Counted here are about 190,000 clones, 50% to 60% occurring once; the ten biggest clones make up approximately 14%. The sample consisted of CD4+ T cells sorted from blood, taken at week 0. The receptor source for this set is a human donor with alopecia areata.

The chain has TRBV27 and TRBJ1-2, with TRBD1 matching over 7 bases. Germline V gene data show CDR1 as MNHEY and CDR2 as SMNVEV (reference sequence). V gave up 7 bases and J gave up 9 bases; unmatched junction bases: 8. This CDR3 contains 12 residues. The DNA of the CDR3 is TGTGCCAGCACCGGAGACAGGGCCCGCTACACCTTC. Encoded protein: CASTGDRARYTF.

For the CDR3, the DNA is TGTGCCTGGAGTATCCAACCCGGGACTAGATACGAGCAGTACTTC. This gives the protein CAWSIQPGTRYEQYF. The V gene is TRBV30, the J gene TRBJ2-7; TRBD2 matches 8 bases. Germline CDR1 and CDR2: GTSNPN and SVGIG (reference sequence). Trimming at V came to 2 bases and at J to 4 bases, leaving 10 bases not matched to a gene. The CDR3 contains 15 residues.

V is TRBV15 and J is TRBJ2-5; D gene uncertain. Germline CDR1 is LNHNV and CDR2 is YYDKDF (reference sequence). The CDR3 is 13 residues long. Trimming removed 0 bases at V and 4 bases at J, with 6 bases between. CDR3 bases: TGTGCCACCAGCAGAGATCAGAGAGAGACCCAGTACTTC. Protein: CATSRDQRETQYF.

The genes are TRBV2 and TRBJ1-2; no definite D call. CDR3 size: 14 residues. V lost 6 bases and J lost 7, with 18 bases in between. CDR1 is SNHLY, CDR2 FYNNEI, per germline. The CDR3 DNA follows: TGTGCCAGCAGGGAGGTACATGGGGATCCTGGCTACACCTTC. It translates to CASREVHGDPGYTF.

The DNA of the CDR3 is TGTGCCTGGAGTGTTAATGGCGGCGAGCAGTACTTC. This sequence encodes CAWSVNGGEQYF. V gene TRBV30 combines with J gene TRBJ2-7; unclear D gene. Trimming stripped 0 bases from V and 6 bases from J, with 9 bases between. This CDR3 region has 12 residues. The germline V gene encodes CDR1 GTSNPN and CDR2 SVGIG (reference sequence).

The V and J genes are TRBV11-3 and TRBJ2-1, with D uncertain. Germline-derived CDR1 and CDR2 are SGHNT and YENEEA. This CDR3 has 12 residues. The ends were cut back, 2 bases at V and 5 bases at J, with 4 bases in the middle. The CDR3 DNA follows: TGTGCCAGCAGCTTATCGGACAATGAGCAGTTCTTC. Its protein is CASSLSDNEQFF.

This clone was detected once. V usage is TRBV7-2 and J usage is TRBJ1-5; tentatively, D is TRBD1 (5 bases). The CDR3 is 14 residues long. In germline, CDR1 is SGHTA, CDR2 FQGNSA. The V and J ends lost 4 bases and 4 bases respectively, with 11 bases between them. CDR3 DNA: TGTGCCAGCAGCTCCCGACGGGGGAATCAGCCCCAGCATTTT. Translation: CASSSRRGNQPQHF.

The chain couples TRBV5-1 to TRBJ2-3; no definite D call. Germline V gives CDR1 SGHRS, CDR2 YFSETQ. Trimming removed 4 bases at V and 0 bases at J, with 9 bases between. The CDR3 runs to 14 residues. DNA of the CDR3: TGCGCCAGCAGCAGGAGCTCTAGCACAGATACGCAGTATTTT. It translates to CASSRSSSTDTQYF.

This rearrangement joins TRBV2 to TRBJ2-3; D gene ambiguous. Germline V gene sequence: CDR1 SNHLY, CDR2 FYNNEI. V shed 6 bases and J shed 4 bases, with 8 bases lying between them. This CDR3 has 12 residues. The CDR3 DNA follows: TGTGCCAGCAGCAAAACAGCAGATACGCAGTATTTT. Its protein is CASSKTADTQYF. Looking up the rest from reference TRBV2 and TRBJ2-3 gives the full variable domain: EPEVTQTPSHQVTQMGQEVILRCVPISNHLYFYWYRQILGQKVEFLVSFYNNEISEKSEIFDDQFSVERPDGSNFTLKIRSTKLEDSAMYFCASSKTADTQYFGPGTRLTVL.

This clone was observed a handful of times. CDR3 protein: CASTSGVGGTEAFF. The CDR3 nucleotides read TGTGCCAGTACGTCAGGGGTCGGGGGCACTGAAGCTTTCTTT. The chain links TRBV19 to TRBJ1-1, with D possibly TRBD1 on 6 matching bases. The V gene's germline CDR1 is LNHDA and CDR2 SQIVND (reference sequence). V was trimmed by 7 bases and J by 4 bases, leaving 16 bases between them. The CDR3 sequence is 14 residues long.

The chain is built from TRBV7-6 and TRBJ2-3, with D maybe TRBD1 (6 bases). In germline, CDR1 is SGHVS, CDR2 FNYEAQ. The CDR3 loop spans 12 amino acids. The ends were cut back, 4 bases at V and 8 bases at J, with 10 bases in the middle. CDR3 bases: TGTGCCAGCAGCTCCACAGGGTCTACGCAGTATTTT. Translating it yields CASSSTGSTQYF.

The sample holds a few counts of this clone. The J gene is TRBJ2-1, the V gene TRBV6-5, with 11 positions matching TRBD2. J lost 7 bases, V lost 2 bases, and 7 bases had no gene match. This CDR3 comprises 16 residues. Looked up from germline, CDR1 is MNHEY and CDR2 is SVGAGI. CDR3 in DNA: TGTGCCAGCAGTTACGGACTAGCGGGCTTTAGGAATGAGCAGTTCTTC. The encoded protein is CASSYGLAGFRNEQFF.